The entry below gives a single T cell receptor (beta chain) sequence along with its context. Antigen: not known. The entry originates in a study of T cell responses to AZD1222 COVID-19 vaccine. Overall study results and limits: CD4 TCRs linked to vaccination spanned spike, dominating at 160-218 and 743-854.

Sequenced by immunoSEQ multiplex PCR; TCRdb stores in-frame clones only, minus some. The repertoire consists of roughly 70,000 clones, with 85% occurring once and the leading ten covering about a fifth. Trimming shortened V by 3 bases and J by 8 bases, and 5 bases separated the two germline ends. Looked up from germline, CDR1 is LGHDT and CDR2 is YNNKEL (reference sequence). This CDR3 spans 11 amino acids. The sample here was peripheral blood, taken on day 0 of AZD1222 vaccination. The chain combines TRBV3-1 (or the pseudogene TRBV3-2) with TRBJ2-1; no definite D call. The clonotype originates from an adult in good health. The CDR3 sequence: CASSQAHEQFF. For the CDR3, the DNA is TGTGCCAGCAGCCAGGCCCATGAGCAGTTCTTC.